This T cell receptor beta chain was documented in a study of CD8 T cells in ankylosing spondylitis. MiXCR, run by TCRdb on the 5' RACE reads, gives a single entry per CDR3 protein. The sample shows about 140,000 distinct CDR3 sequences, 8% to 9% of them seen only once. Study conclusions and caveats: Several highly homologous variants formed a TCR beta motif that appeared characteristic of ankylosing spondylitis blood.

Germline V CDR1 and CDR2: SEHNR, FQNEAQ (reference sequence). There are 15 residues in the CDR3. The V gene lost 2 bases and the J gene lost 0 bases, with 7 bases spanning the gap. This clonotype showed up many times. Its specificity is unknown. The rearrangement links TRBV7-9 to TRBJ2-2; D not certain. The TCR comes from a male donor with ankylosing spondylitis. Sequences were obtained from synovial fluid, either unsorted or a sorted T cell fraction (not recorded which). The CDR3 DNA reads as TGTGCCAGCAGCTTATGGGGTACGAACACCGGGGAGCTGTTTTTT. It is translated as CASSLWGTNTGELFF.